The sample holds a few counts of the clone carrying this T cell receptor beta chain. No antigen is known for it. The sample belongs to a study of CD8 T cells in ankylosing spondylitis. Findings and caveats of the study: It was reported that disease-linked clones were significantly enriched in matched ankylosing spondylitis synovial fluid. Seemingly characteristic of ankylosing spondylitis blood was a TCR beta motif consisting of about 8 highly homologous variants.

TCRdb re-analysed the 5' RACE reads in MiXCR, keeping a single row per CDR3 protein. The sample carries around 320,000 distinct CDR3 sequences, around 20% recorded once. CDR3 length equals 15 residues. Trimming took off 6 bases at V and 4 bases at J, with 18 bases between the two ends. Looked up from germline, CDR1 is LGHNA and CDR2 is YNFKEQ. Sequenced input: blood, either unsorted or a sorted T cell fraction (not recorded which). The chain joins TRBV4-2 to TRBJ1-2, with a tentative D call TRBD1 (5 bases). This TCR was sampled from a female donor with ankylosing spondylitis or in good health (not recorded which). CDR3 in DNA: TGTGCCAGCAGTTTCCGTCCCGGTGGGACCTATGGCTACACCTTC. Its protein is CASSFRPGGTYGYTF.